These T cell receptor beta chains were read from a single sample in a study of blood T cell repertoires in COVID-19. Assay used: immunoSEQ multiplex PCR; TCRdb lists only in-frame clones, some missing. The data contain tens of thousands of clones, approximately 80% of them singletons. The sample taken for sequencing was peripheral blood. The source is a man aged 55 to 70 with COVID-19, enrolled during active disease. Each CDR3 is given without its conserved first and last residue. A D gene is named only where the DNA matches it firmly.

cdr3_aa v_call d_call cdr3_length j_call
ASSFATASSYNSPLH TRBV5-1 NA 15 TRBJ1-6
ATSSLRTGGNTIY TRBV15 TRBD1 13 TRBJ1-3
ASSQFHYTGNTIY TRBV14 NA 13 TRBJ1-3
ASSLQNQETQY TRBV5-4 NA 11 TRBJ2-5
ATSGAGQPSSYNEQF TRBV24-1 NA 15 TRBJ2-1
AGGKPGLTSYEQY TRBV30 NA 13 TRBJ2-7
ASGFGAIYEQY TRBV12-5 NA 11 TRBJ2-7
ASSWTSGSYNEQF TRBV7-9 TRBD2 13 TRBJ2-1
ASQKGASTDTQY TRBV5-1 TRBD1 12 TRBJ2-3
ASSLVSGEGYGYT TRBV7-2 NA 13 TRBJ1-2
ASSSGQSQETQY TRBV5-1 NA 12 TRBJ2-5
ASSNRGAVRGYT TRBV6-2/TRBV6-3 TRBD1 12 TRBJ1-2
ASIPSGTGVYEQY TRBV28 TRBD1 13 TRBJ2-7
ASSLGTGGGNTIY TRBV5-4 TRBD1 13 TRBJ1-3
ASDCFSEEDEKLF TRBV5-1 NA 13 TRBJ1-4
ASSGQGVHEQY TRBV2 TRBD1 11 TRBJ2-7
ASSPRAPSSGANVLT TRBV5-4 NA 15 TRBJ2-6
ASSFLQGTGELF TRBV5-1 NA 12 TRBJ2-2
ASNPSAGGLTGELF TRBV5-1 TRBD2 14 TRBJ2-2
ASSPDRPKAPD TRBV18 NA 11 TRBJ1-2
ASSLGTGGYT TRBV11-3 TRBD1 10 TRBJ1-2
ASSPGFPGQYEQY TRBV4-2 NA 13 TRBJ2-7
ASRPGNYGYT TRBV28 NA 10 TRBJ1-2
ASSPTGSPGNEQY TRBV6-5 TRBD1 13 TRBJ2-7
ASSLGGGPTDTQY TRBV11-2 TRBD2 13 TRBJ2-3
ASSASGRAHEQY TRBV2 TRBD2 12 TRBJ2-7
AISGTGTGADTEAF TRBV10-3 TRBD1 14 TRBJ1-1
ASSLGGFTDTQY TRBV5-1 NA 12 TRBJ2-3
ASSSDSQETQY TRBV12-3/TRBV12-4 NA 11 TRBJ2-5
ASNQGQGGDTQY TRBV5-1 TRBD1 12 TRBJ2-3
ASSPREWQY TRBV6-5 NA 9 TRBJ2-7
SVVRNTEAF TRBV29-1 NA 9 TRBJ1-1
ASSFPDRSHQPQH TRBV19 NA 13 TRBJ1-5
ASSASLTVHEQY TRBV2 NA 12 TRBJ2-7
ASSLTGTNNQPQH TRBV7-9 TRBD1 13 TRBJ1-5
ATKGANYGYT TRBV6-5 TRBD1 10 TRBJ1-2
ASSVASDGTGTQY TRBV9 NA 13 TRBJ2-5
ASSFRGGIAGELF TRBV5-5 NA 13 TRBJ2-2
ASSTRTGATYEQY TRBV6-5 TRBD1 13 TRBJ2-7
ASSNGGSGNTIY TRBV6-5 NA 12 TRBJ1-3
ASGRGSTNEKLF TRBV19 NA 12 TRBJ1-4
ASSLMAGVSDTQY TRBV7-3 NA 13 TRBJ2-3
ASSLLAGQETQY TRBV11-2 TRBD2 12 TRBJ2-5
ASSFTGDTQY TRBV5-1 NA 10 TRBJ2-3
ATKTSGSQKGEQY TRBV6-6 TRBD2 13 TRBJ2-7
ASSIKTDSPLH TRBV5-1 NA 11 TRBJ1-6
ASSLDPGTGRYGYT TRBV11-2 TRBD1 14 TRBJ1-2
ASSSRGRNSNQPQH TRBV2 TRBD1 14 TRBJ1-5
ASSSPGAGDYEQY TRBV27 NA 13 TRBJ2-7
ASSETGNTEAF TRBV6-1 NA 11 TRBJ1-1
ASSYTAYEQY TRBV7-9 NA 10 TRBJ2-7
ASSIPDRDNQPQH TRBV19 TRBD1 13 TRBJ1-5
ASSFDMNTEAF TRBV5-4 NA 11 TRBJ1-1
ASSPRRERITGELF TRBV18 TRBD2 14 TRBJ2-2
AIRTSGGYEQY TRBV10-3 TRBD2 11 TRBJ2-7
ATSRFDRGREQY TRBV15 TRBD1 12 TRBJ2-7